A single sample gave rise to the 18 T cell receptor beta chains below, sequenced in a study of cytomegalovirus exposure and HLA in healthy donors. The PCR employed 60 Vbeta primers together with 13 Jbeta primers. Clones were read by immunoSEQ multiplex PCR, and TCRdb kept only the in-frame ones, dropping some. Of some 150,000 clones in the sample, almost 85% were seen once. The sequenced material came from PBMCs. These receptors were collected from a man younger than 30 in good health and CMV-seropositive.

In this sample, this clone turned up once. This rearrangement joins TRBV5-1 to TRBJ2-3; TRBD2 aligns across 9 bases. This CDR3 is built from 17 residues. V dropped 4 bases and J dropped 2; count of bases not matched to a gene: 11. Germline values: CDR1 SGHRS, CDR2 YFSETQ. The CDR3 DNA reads TGCGCCAGCAGCGGAGGACTAGCGACTGGGATCACAGATACGCAGTATTTT. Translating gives CASSGGLATGITDTQYF.

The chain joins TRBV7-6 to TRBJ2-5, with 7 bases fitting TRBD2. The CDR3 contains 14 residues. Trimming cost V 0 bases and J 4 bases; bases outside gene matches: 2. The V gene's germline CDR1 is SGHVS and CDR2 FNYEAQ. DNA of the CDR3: TGTGCCAGCAGCTTAGCGTGGGGGGGAGAGACCCAGTACTTC. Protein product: CASSLAWGGETQYF.

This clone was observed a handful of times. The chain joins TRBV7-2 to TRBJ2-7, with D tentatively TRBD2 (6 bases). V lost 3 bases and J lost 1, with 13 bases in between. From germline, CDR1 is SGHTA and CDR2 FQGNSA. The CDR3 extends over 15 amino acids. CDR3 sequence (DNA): TGTGCCAGCAGCTTGACGACGGGGACTTCCTACGAGCAGTACTTC. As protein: CASSLTTGTSYEQYF.

The CDR3 region has the DNA TGTGCCAGCAGCTCCCTTGGGGGGGGGTCCTACAATGAGCAGTTCTTC. This encodes CASSSLGGGSYNEQFF. This chain uses TRBV7-3 with TRBJ2-1; TRBD2 matches 7 bases. V was pared by 4 bases and J by 1 base, with 7 bases of the junction left unmatched. CDR1 is SGHTA and CDR2 is FQGTGA in the germline V gene. This CDR3 is 16 amino acids long. Full variable domain (rest looked up from reference TRBV7-3 and TRBJ2-1): GAGVSQTPSNKVTEKGKYVELRCDPISGHTALYWYRQSLGQGPEFLIYFQGTGAADDSGLPNDRFFAVRPEGSVSTLKIQRTERGDSAVYLCASSSLGGGSYNEQFFGPGTRLTVL.

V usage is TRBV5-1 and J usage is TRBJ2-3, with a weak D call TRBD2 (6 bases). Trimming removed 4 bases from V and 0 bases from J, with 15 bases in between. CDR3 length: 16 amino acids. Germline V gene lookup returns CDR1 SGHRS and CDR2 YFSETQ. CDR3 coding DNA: TGCGCCAGCAGCGGTGGCGGCGGGATCAGCACAGATACGCAGTATTTT. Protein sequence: CASSGGGGISTDTQYF.

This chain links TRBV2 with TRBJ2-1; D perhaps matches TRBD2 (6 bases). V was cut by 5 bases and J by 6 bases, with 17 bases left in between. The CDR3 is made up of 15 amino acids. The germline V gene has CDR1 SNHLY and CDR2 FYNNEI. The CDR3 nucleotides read TGTGCCAGCAGTTCTCGGGACTCTATCAGCAATGAGCAGTTCTTC. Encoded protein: CASSSRDSISNEQFF. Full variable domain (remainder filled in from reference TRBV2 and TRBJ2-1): EPEVTQTPSHQVTQMGQEVILRCVPISNHLYFYWYRQILGQKVEFLVSFYNNEISEKSEIFDDQFSVERPDGSNFTLKIRSTKLEDSAMYFCASSSRDSISNEQFFGPGTRLTVL.

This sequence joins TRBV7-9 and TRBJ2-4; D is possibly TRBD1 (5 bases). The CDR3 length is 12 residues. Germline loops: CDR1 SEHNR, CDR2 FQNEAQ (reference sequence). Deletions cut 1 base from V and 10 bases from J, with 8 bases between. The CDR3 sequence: CASSLEQEIQYF. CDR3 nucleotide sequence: TGTGCCAGCAGCTTAGAACAGGAAATTCAGTACTTC.

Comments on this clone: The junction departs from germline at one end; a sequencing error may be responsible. The CDR3 nucleotides are TGTGCCAGCTCGTCAGGGGGTAGGCAGGACGCTTTCTTC. It encodes CASSSGGRQDAFF. This chain links TRBV18 with TRBJ1-2; 7 positions match TRBD1. This CDR3 is 13 amino acids long. Germline V gives CDR1 KGHSH, CDR2 LQKENI.

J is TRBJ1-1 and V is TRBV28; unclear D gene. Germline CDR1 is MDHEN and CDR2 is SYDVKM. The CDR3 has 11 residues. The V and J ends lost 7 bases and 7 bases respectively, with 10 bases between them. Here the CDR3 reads CASNVKFEAFF. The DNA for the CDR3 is TGTGCCAGCAATGTCAAATTTGAAGCTTTCTTT.

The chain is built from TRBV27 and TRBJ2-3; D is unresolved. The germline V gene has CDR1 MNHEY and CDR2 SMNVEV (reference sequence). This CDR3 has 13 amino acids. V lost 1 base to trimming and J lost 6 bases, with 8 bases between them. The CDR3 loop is CASSLLTGDTQYF. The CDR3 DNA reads TGTGCCAGCAGTTTATTGACCGGGGATACGCAGTATTTT.

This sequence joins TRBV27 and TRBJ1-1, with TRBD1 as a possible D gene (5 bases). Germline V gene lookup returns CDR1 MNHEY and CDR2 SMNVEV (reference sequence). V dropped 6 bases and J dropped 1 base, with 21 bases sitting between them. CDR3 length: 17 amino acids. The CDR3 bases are TGTGCCAGCAGCTCCCTCGGGGCAGGGACTAAGAACACTGAAGCTTTCTTT. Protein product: CASSSLGAGTKNTEAFF.

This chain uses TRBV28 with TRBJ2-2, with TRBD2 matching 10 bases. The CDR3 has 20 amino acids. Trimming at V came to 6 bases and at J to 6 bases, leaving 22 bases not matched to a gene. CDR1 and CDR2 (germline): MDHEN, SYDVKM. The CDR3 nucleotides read TGTGCCAGCAGATCCTGGGGGGGTAGCGGGAGGCATCGTAGCGCCGGGGAGCTGTTTTTT. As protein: CASRSWGGSGRHRSAGELFF.

The CDR3 protein is CASRDRAEKLFF. CDR3 coding DNA: TGTGCCAGCAGGGACAGGGCTGAAAAACTGTTTTTT. This chain joins TRBV5-5 and TRBJ1-4, with TRBD1 identical over 8 bases. Germline trimming cut 5 bases from V and 7 bases from J; bases unmatched to any gene: 1. The CDR3 extends over 12 amino acids. Per the germline V gene, CDR1 is SGHKS and CDR2 is YYEKEE (reference sequence). Complete variable domain (other parts from reference TRBV5-5 and TRBJ1-4): DAGVTQSPTHLIKTRGQQVTLRCSPISGHKSVSWYQQVLGQGPQFIFQYYEKEERGRGNFPDRFSARQFPNYSSELNVNALLLGDSALYLCASRDRAEKLFFGSGTQLSVL.

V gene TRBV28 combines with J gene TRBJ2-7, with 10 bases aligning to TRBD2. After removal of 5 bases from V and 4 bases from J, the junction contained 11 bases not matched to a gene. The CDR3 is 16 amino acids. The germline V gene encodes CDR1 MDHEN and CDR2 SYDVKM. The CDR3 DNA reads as TGTGCCAGCAGTCCCCTTAAAGCGGGAGGGACATACGAGCAGTACTTC. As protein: CASSPLKAGGTYEQYF.

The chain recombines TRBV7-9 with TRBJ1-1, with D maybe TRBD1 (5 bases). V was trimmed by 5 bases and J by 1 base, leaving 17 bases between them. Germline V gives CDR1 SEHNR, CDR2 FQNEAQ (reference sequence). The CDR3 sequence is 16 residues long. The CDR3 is CASSLPGGGKNTEAFF. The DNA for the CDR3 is TGTGCCAGCAGCCTTCCGGGTGGGGGGAAGAACACTGAAGCTTTCTTT.

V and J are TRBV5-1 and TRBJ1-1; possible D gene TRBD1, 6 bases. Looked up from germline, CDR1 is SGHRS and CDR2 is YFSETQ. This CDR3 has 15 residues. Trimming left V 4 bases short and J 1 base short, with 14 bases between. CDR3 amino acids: CASSAPDSPNTEAFF. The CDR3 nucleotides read TGCGCCAGCAGCGCCCCGGACAGCCCGAACACTGAAGCTTTCTTT. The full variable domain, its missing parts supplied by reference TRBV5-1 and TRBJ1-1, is KAGVTQTPRYLIKTRGQQVTLSCSPISGHRSVSWYQQTPGQGLQFLFEYFSETQRNKGNFPGRFSGRQFSNSRSEMNVSTLELGDSALYLCASSAPDSPNTEAFFGQGTRLTVV.

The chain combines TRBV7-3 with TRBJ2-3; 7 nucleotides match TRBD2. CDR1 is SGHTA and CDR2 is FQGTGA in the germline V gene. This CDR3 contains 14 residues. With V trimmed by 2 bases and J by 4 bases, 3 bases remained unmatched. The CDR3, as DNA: TGTGCCAGCAGCTTACCGGGAGGCGCAGATACGCAGTATTTT. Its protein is CASSLPGGADTQYF.

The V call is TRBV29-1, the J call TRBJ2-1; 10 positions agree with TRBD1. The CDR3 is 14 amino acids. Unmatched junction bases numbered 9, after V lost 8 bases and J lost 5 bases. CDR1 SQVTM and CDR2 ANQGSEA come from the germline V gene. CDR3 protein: CSHGWDRGHNEQFF. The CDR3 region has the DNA TGCAGCCACGGATGGGACAGGGGTCACAATGAGCAGTTCTTC.